The source of this T cell receptor (beta chain) is a study of blood T cell repertoires in COVID-19. Study-level information: PBMCs, B-cell-depleted T cells, or T cells provided the cDNA or gDNA that made up the material.

Per the original data handling: The authors estimated nucleated cell counts from reference gene primer amplification. Method: immunoSEQ multiplex PCR; TCRdb's copy keeps in-frame clones and lacks some. Clone size and V and J calls were adopted from that table, with D and trimming inferred from the DNA. The top ten clones hold 2.3% of a sample with more than 100,000 clones, around 76% of them seen once. This clone was observed a handful of times. Sequenced material: peripheral blood. This TCR derives from a man between 65 and 85 years old with acute or convalescent COVID-19.

The CDR3 here is CASSPVKAYQETQYF. The CDR3 DNA sequence: TGCGCCAGCAGCCCCGTAAAAGCCTACCAAGAGACCCAGTACTTC. The J gene is TRBJ2-5, the V gene TRBV5-1; no definite D call. V shed 4 bases and J shed 0 bases, with 13 bases lying between them. Germline-derived CDR1 and CDR2 are SGHRS and YFSETQ. The CDR3 has 15 residues.